This is a list of T cell receptor beta chains from one sample in a study of OX40 agonist ivuxolimab in advanced cancers. Profiled with immunoSEQ multiplex PCR; TCRdb holds only in-frame clones, not every one. The sample records around 40,000 clones, 75% to 90% being singletons. This sample comprised CD4+ or CD8+ T cells sorted from blood, obtained in a trial of the OX40 agonist ivuxolimab. Source of these receptors: an adult with an advanced solid tumor such as melanoma, head and neck, liver or kidney cancer. CDR3s leave out the opening cysteine and the closing phenylalanine or tryptophan. A D gene is named only where the DNA matches it firmly. Clone sizes are given selectively: once, few, many, or a class where the clone is expanded.

clone_size: -; j_call: TRBJ2-7; d_call: -; v_call: TRBV4-1; cdr3_aa: ASSLGPDGSYEQY
clone_size: -; j_call: TRBJ1-2; d_call: TRBD1; v_call: TRBV7-9; cdr3_aa: ATNRGDYGYT
clone_size: -; j_call: TRBJ1-1; d_call: -; v_call: TRBV28; cdr3_aa: ASWSRIAEAF
clone_size: few; j_call: TRBJ1-6; d_call: -; v_call: TRBV30; cdr3_aa: AWRGGQGRTYNSPLH
clone_size: -; j_call: TRBJ1-3; d_call: TRBD1; v_call: TRBV23-1; cdr3_aa: ATVTGAFSGNTIY
clone_size: -; j_call: TRBJ2-7; d_call: -; v_call: TRBV5-4; cdr3_aa: ASSFGGWAYEQY
clone_size: -; j_call: TRBJ2-7; d_call: -; v_call: TRBV7-8; cdr3_aa: ASSFWGGGDSYEQY
clone_size: -; j_call: TRBJ1-2; d_call: -; v_call: TRBV5-1; cdr3_aa: ASSPDIYYGYT
clone_size: -; j_call: TRBJ1-2; d_call: -; v_call: TRBV6-5; cdr3_aa: ASSSRWGYT
clone_size: few; j_call: TRBJ1-2; d_call: TRBD1; v_call: TRBV9; cdr3_aa: ASTQGGRTYSYGYT
clone_size: -; j_call: TRBJ2-1; d_call: -; v_call: TRBV7-3; cdr3_aa: ASSSVGGNEQF
clone_size: -; j_call: TRBJ2-3; d_call: -; v_call: TRBV7-3; cdr3_aa: ASSFLGTDTQY
clone_size: -; j_call: TRBJ1-1; d_call: -; v_call: TRBV18; cdr3_aa: ASSPVGKNTEAF
clone_size: -; j_call: TRBJ1-1; d_call: -; v_call: TRBV5-1; cdr3_aa: ASSLVLGGYMNTEAF